This T cell receptor (beta chain) derives from a study of spatial heterogeneity in lung cancer. Study overall: The donor population consisted of just over 70 patients with untreated, early-stage non-small cell lung cancer. Available follow-up PBMC samples, collected a median of around 23 months post-resection, were sequenced. Sequencing consistently turned up more beta-chain sequences than alpha-chain sequences. Findings of the study overall: The appearance of ubiquitous expanded tumor TCRs in blood was greater at resection than follow-up.

About this clonotype: The antigen is unknown.

V lost 2 bases and J 4 bases, leaving 3 bases between the germline ends. CDR3 length: 11 amino acids. Germline CDR1 reads DFQATT; CDR2 reads SNEGSKA (reference sequence). TCRdb called the 5' RACE reads again in MiXCR, with one record for every CDR3 protein. The sample yields some 120,000 distinct CDR3 sequences, more than 9% seen once. Time point noted: blood at routine non-recurrence follow-up after resection. Tumor, nontumor lung or frozen PBMC supplied whole RNA that was sequenced unsorted. The genes are TRBV20-1 and TRBJ2-1; D gene unclear. Sequenced here: PBMCs, sampled at follow-up. This sequence originates from a male donor with early-stage non-small cell lung cancer. CDR3 in DNA: TGCAGTGCTAGAATGTACAATGAGCAGTTCTTC. It translates to CSARMYNEQFF.